The present T cell receptor (beta chain) was sequenced within a study of T cell responses to AZD1222 COVID-19 vaccine. General observations from the study: Spike-wide coverage was observed for vaccine-associated CD4 TCRs, with dominant responses at 160-218 and 743-854.

Assay: immunoSEQ multiplex PCR; the TCRdb copy retains only in-frame clones and omits some. The sample consists of around 140,000 clones, 93% of them appearing once. For this clone: Antigen unknown.

V lost 0 bases, J lost 3 bases, and 4 bases stayed unmatched. From germline, CDR1 is ENHRY and CDR2 SYGVKD. The CDR3 is made up of 15 amino acids. Source: peripheral blood, taken after recovery from COVID-19. J is TRBJ2-7 and V is TRBV10-3, with TRBD1 matching 8 bases. The origin of this receptor is an adult who had recovered from COVID-19. In nucleotides, the CDR3 is TGTGCCATCAGTGAGTCGGGACAGGCTATCTACGAGCAGTACTTC. This translates into CAISESGQAIYEQYF.